This TCR beta chain comes out of a study of response to subunit inactivated influenza vaccine. Germline V lookup: CDR1 SEHNR, CDR2 FQNEAQ (reference sequence). The CDR3 loop spans 15 amino acids. V lost 3 bases to trimming and J lost 4 bases, with 15 bases between them. As to this clonotype: Its antigen remains unknown.

General study results and limits: Authors suggested few new T cells are recruited by each seasonal influenza vaccination.

From the RT-PCR reads, TCRdb called clonotypes with MiXCR, one entry per CDR3 protein. The table has fewer than 750,000 distinct CDR3 sequences, about 15% seen once. The sequences come from PBMCs from blood, collected approximately 12 days after vaccination. V and J are TRBV7-9 and TRBJ1-1; D is unresolved. The TCR was taken from a man in his fifties or sixties who received an inactivated influenza vaccine. CDR3 nucleotide sequence: TGTGCCAGCAGCTTTTCTCTACCGAGAGGCACTGAAGCTTTCTTT. This sequence encodes CASSFSLPRGTEAFF.